This is a list of T cell receptor beta chains from one sample in a study of graft-versus-host responses after intestinal transplantation. No antigens are known for them. TCRdb's table, derived via immunoSEQ multiplex PCR, lists solely in-frame clones and lacks some. The sample lists around 110,000 clones; about nine tenths were seen once. Specimen: unstimulated CD4+ T cells sorted from spleen or lymph node cells, collected before transplant. The receptors stem from a human donor who was the organ donor for an intestinal transplant. The conserved cysteine and the conserved F or W are not part of the CDR3 here. Fields, in order: V gene, J gene, CDR3 protein.

V gene: TRBV5-4; J gene: TRBJ2-3; CDR3 protein: ASSLSASTDTQY
V gene: TRBV7-2; J gene: TRBJ1-1; CDR3 protein: ASSFRQGGGNTEAF
V gene: TRBV5-1; J gene: TRBJ2-5; CDR3 protein: ASSAKGLWETQY
V gene: TRBV4-1; J gene: TRBJ2-1; CDR3 protein: ASSLLAGGNNEQF
V gene: TRBV5-4; J gene: TRBJ2-4; CDR3 protein: ASSGGTGAGGIQY
V gene: TRBV7-2; J gene: TRBJ2-1; CDR3 protein: ASRKTSGTGIEQF
V gene: TRBV30; J gene: TRBJ1-4; CDR3 protein: AWRGRAGGQLF
V gene: TRBV6-5; J gene: TRBJ2-7; CDR3 protein: ASSYSGLTSYEQY
V gene: TRBV19; J gene: TRBJ1-4; CDR3 protein: ASRYGTGNNEKLF
V gene: TRBV5-1; J gene: TRBJ2-3; CDR3 protein: ASSLVPSTDTQY
V gene: TRBV11-2; J gene: TRBJ2-2; CDR3 protein: ASSLTRGVGGELF
V gene: TRBV7-3; J gene: -; CDR3 protein: ASSLNSGYTYEQY
V gene: TRBV5-1; J gene: TRBJ2-1; CDR3 protein: ASSGTSGRKNNEQF
V gene: TRBV27; J gene: TRBJ1-5; CDR3 protein: ASSLRDSNQPQH
V gene: TRBV6-1; J gene: TRBJ1-1; CDR3 protein: ASRTGRLNTEAF
V gene: TRBV7-9; J gene: TRBJ2-7; CDR3 protein: ASSAAGWEQY
V gene: TRBV10-3; J gene: TRBJ1-2; CDR3 protein: AISESRGGYGYT
V gene: TRBV9; J gene: TRBJ2-3; CDR3 protein: ASSVAPTTDTQY
V gene: TRBV9; J gene: TRBJ2-3; CDR3 protein: ASSSPIITSTDTQY
V gene: TRBV9; J gene: TRBJ2-5; CDR3 protein: ASSALETQY
V gene: TRBV6-1; J gene: TRBJ1-1; CDR3 protein: ASRGDRWTEAF
V gene: TRBV18; J gene: TRBJ1-1; CDR3 protein: ASSQVTGLGTEAF
V gene: TRBV27; J gene: TRBJ2-2; CDR3 protein: ASSRDRPSTGELF
V gene: TRBV19; J gene: TRBJ1-5; CDR3 protein: ASSEGTNQPQH
V gene: TRBV6-5; J gene: TRBJ2-1; CDR3 protein: ASRLNEQF
V gene: TRBV7-2; J gene: TRBJ2-1; CDR3 protein: ASSSRAGADYNEQF
V gene: TRBV29-1; J gene: TRBJ2-1; CDR3 protein: SVEGTSGSSYNEQF
V gene: TRBV5-1; J gene: TRBJ2-5; CDR3 protein: ASAPGVAGETQY